This T cell receptor beta chain was documented in a study of blood T cell repertoires in COVID-19. Germline values: CDR1 SGHVS, CDR2 FQNEAQ. The germline V and J ends were trimmed by 4 bases and 2 bases, with 11 bases remaining between them. CDR3 length: 14 residues. Repertoires were generated with immunoSEQ multiplex PCR, while TCRdb's copy carries only in-frame clones and drops some. The sample consists of around 250,000 clones, about 86% of them appearing once. The genes are TRBV7-8 and TRBJ1-1, with D tentatively TRBD1 (5 bases). This TCR was sampled from a man older than 75 with acute or convalescent COVID-19. The specimen sequenced was peripheral blood. CDR3 loop: CASSSQGANTEAFF. The CDR3 coding sequence is TGTGCCAGCAGCTCTCAGGGCGCAAACACTGAAGCTTTCTTT.